This TCR beta chain was obtained from a study of tissue T cells after allogeneic stem cell transplantation (dated by TCRdb to between 2021 and 2023). General notes on the study: Grafts from donors were received by all GVHD patients, with four grafts being unmodified and three being CD34-selected to deplete T cells. When multiple samples of a tissue existed, pathologist review of H&E sections prioritized samples with histologically apparent lymphocytes for sequencing. Using research autopsies of patients with and without GVHD, plus mouse models of GVHD, the study profiled TCR beta repertoires across many tissues. The human arm was conducted as a prospective observational study, and neither blinding nor randomization was performed.

Findings and caveats that apply to the study as a whole: Blood and spleen T cells captured only a limited portion of the TCR repertoire detected in tissues, in both patients and mice. The study did not determine which tissue TCRs were alloreactive or antigen-specific, and some clones might have been persisting host cells. A small and clinically heterogeneous patient cohort was studied, and sampling depth was acknowledged as a limitation. Few T cell clones were found to be shared across patients, but shared repertoire signatures across patients were revealed in a tissue-specific fashion by motif-based clustering. Within patients, how anatomically similar tissues were was a major factor shaping TCR repertoire composition, regardless of disease or transplant status.

To note about this clone: No antigen is known for it. Base quality data are lacking; no much larger clone is found one base away.

The time point label here, explained by the study, means: human tissue collected at research (rapid) autopsy. Over a roughly 3-year period, about seven adult allo-HCT recipients who had steroid-refractory GVHD were prospectively enrolled in a research-autopsy study. Gastrointestinal GVHD was present in all GVHD patients, each of whom received several lines of GVHD-directed therapy, and about 5 of these patients also had skin involvement. After a median post-mortem interval of roughly 9.8 hours, autopsy tissues were collected, including GI sites from esophagus to rectum, liver, skin, and lymphoid organs such as spleen. Each autopsy specimen was cut in two, with one portion flash-frozen in liquid nitrogen and the remainder formalin-fixed, and the outer muscle layers of GI specimens were removed. Genomic DNA was extracted from frozen tissues using the Mag-Bind Blood & Tissue DNA HDQ 96 Kit on a Chemagic 360 or the DNeasy Blood & Tissue Kit. Because of concern about red blood cell contamination, extracted DNA underwent additional purification with the Genomic DNA Clean & Concentrator-25 kit.

Preparation of the library involved the immunoSEQ multiplex PCR assay. TCRbeta CDR3 sequencing was done by Adaptive Biotechnologies at survey depth, reporting CDR3 sequences, V/J genes, productive frequency and template counts. TCR beta CDR3 regions were amplified from genomic DNA instead of RNA. The authors' pipeline ran thus. Jensen-Shannon divergence served to quantify pairwise repertoire overlap between tissues, with 0 meaning identical and 1 meaning complete divergence. Tissues were clustered by single-linkage agglomerative hierarchical clustering of pairwise JSD values, and the clustering results were displayed as dendrograms. All patient samples were analyzed with GLIPH2 using simulation_depth 1000, kmer_min_depth 3 and cdr3_length_cutoff 8, and only groups containing more than two unique CDR3s were kept. In a standardized tissue-overlap score, Jaccard GLIPH-group overlap across patients was extrapolated to a standard repertoire size of 1000 clones. Associations of diversity with clinical or experimental variables used linear mixed-effect models with tissue fixed effects and individual random effects. TCRdb provides this immuneACCESS table in a form limited to in-frame rearrangements. Some clones are lacking; in checked studies, under half of them reflect an unresolved V gene, and why the rest are absent is not known. V and J calls and clone size are those listed in that table; D and trimming were worked out from the DNA. The sample table contains a few thousand clones; only one count was recorded for approximately 78% of them. Over 9% of the sample is in the top ten clones.

The CDR3 runs 12 amino acids, cysteine and phenylalanine included. The entry retains the CDR3 DNA only, 36 bases that are in frame from base 1. The germline V end is reduced by 8 bases and the J end by 5 bases; junction bases left unmatched: 2. The germline V gene gives CDR1 as SGHNT and CDR2 as YENEEA. The sequenced sample was esophageal tissue, obtained at autopsy. The TCR comes from a male patient at least 60 years old with steroid-refractory graft-versus-host disease after an allogeneic stem cell transplant. In patients who had a transplant, some T cells may come from the graft donor. Here the chain combines TRBV11-3 and TRBJ2-2; TRBD2 fits 7 bases in the junction. Here the CDR3 is given as CASGLGTGELFF. In nucleotides, the sequence is TGTGCCAGCGGACTAGGGACCGGGGAGCTGTTTTTT. The reference TRBV11-3 and TRBJ2-2 proteins fill in what lies around the CDR3, so the full variable domain reads EAGVVQSPRYKIIEKKQPVAFWCNPISGHNTLYWYLQNLGQGPELLIRYENEEAVDDSQLPKDRFSAERLKGVDSTLKIQPAELGDSAVYLCASGLGTGELFFGEGSRLTVL.